A selection of T cell receptor beta chains follows, all from one sample in a study of T cell repertoires in aging, cancer and after chemotherapy. TCRdb passed the multiplex PCR reads through MiXCR, listing each CDR3 protein once. The sample records about 9,700 distinct CDR3 sequences, approximately 30% being singletons. The sequenced sample was blood. The receptors derive from a human donor in good health. Both conserved end residues are part of each CDR3. D genes are given only for firm matches. The listing skips clone size in some rows; elsewhere it reads once, few, many or a size class.

>few|TRBJ1-2|.|TRBV6-5
TGTGCCAGCAGTACCGGGTGGGGGTTGCGGGGCTACACCTTC
CASSTGWGLRGYTF
>.|TRBJ2-5|.|TRBV6-6
TGTGCCAGCAGAACCAAAGAGACCCAGTACTTC
CASRTKETQYF
>.|TRBJ2-5|TRBD2|TRBV30
TGTGCCTGGAGTGGACTACTAGCGGGTGAAGAGACCCAGTACTTC
CAWSGLLAGEETQYF
>few|TRBJ1-6|.|TRBV6-5
TGTGCCAGCAGTAGGACCGAGAGCTCCTATAATTCACCCCTCCACTTT
CASSRTESSYNSPLHF
>.|TRBJ1-4|.|TRBV4-2
TGTGCCAGCAGCTTCAAGGGTACAGCGTCTAATGAAAAACTGTTTTTT
CASSFKGTASNEKLFF
>few|TRBJ1-5|.|TRBV27
TGTGCCAGCAGTTACAGCCGATATAGCAATCAGCCCCAGCATTTT
CASSYSRYSNQPQHF
>few|TRBJ1-2|.|TRBV19
TGTGCCAGTAGTATTCTGACAGGATCTGGTGGCTACACCTTC
CASSILTGSGGYTF
>few|TRBJ2-2|.|TRBV6-6
TGTGCCAGCAACGGGGTCACCGGGGAGCTGTTTTTT
CASNGVTGELFF
>.|TRBJ2-7|.|TRBV5-1
TGCGCCAGCAGCTTGGGGGGTCTGGAGCAGTACTTC
CASSLGGLEQYF
>.|TRBJ1-1|.|TRBV5-1
TGCGCCAGCAGCTTGGGTGGGGGCACTGAAGCTTTCTTT
CASSLGGGTEAFF
>few|TRBJ2-3|TRBD1|TRBV12-3/TRBV12-4
TGTGCCAGCAGTCTAGACGGGACAGGGGATGGTGATACGCAGTATTTT
CASSLDGTGDGDTQYF
>.|TRBJ2-3|.|TRBV6-4
TGTGCCAGCCACGGGTCGGGCTACCGGGAGAGGTGGGGCACAGATACGCAGTATTTT
CASHGSGYRERWGTDTQYF
>.|TRBJ2-5|TRBD2|TRBV30
TGTGCCTGGAGTGTACTGGGAGGGCTTCAGACCCAGTACTTC
CAWSVLGGLQTQYF
>.|TRBJ2-2|.|TRBV5-4
TGTGCCAGCAGCCCGGGACCGGGCAGGTATGGGGAGCTGTTTTTT
CASSPGPGRYGELFF
>.|TRBJ2-7|.|TRBV30
TGTGCCTGGAGTGTGCGGGTAAACCACGAGCAGTACTTC
CAWSVRVNHEQYF
>.|TRBJ2-7|.|TRBV6-2/TRBV6-3
TGTGCCAGCAGTCCCCTTCGGGGTCCCCAGCGGGAGCAGTACTTC
CASSPLRGPQREQYF
>.|TRBJ2-2|.|TRBV20-1
TGCAGTGCTAGGGCACCGGGGGGCAACACCGGGGAGCTGTTTTTT
CSARAPGGNTGELFF
>.|TRBJ1-1|.|TRBV27
TGTGCCAGCAGTTTTTATCCGGGGGCAACTGAAGCTTTCTTT
CASSFYPGATEAFF
>.|TRBJ2-1|TRBD2|TRBV6-5
TGTGCCAGCAACCCAGCGGGGGGCAATGAGCAGTTCTTC
CASNPAGGNEQFF
>.|TRBJ1-1|.|TRBV6-1
TGTGCCAGCAGGAAGGGACCCCGGGACACTGAAGCTTTCTTT
CASRKGPRDTEAFF
>.|TRBJ2-5|TRBD2|TRBV5-4
TGTGCCAGCAGCCTTAGGACTAGCGGCGTGGAGACCCAGTACTTC
CASSLRTSGVETQYF
>.|TRBJ1-4|.|TRBV7-2
TGTGCCAGCAGCTCTCAGGGTCAGAATGAAAAACTGTTTTTT
CASSSQGQNEKLFF
>once|TRBJ1-2|TRBD1|TRBV18
TGTGCCAGCTCACCACAAACAGGGGAGATAAACTATGGCTACACCTTC
CASSPQTGEINYGYTF
>.|TRBJ2-7|.|TRBV7-6
TGTGCCAGCAGCCGCCCCCCCTTCAGCCACGAGCAGTACTTC
CASSRPPFSHEQYF
>few|TRBJ2-7|TRBD1|TRBV27
TGTGCCAGCAGTTTATCGCCCCCGGGACAGGGGGTAGAGCAGTACTTC
CASSLSPPGQGVEQYF
>.|TRBJ2-1|TRBD1|TRBV24-1
TGTGCCACCAGTGACCCGGGGACAGGGGATTACAATGAGCAGTTCTTC
CATSDPGTGDYNEQFF
>.|TRBJ1-3|.|TRBV11-3
TGTGCCAGCAGCTTAGCTTTCCCGGGAGGGAACACCATATATTTT
CASSLAFPGGNTIYF
>.|TRBJ2-7|TRBD2|TRBV6-1
TGTGCCAGCAGTCCAGGACTAGCGGCAAAATACGAGCAGTACTTC
CASSPGLAAKYEQYF
>medium-sized|TRBJ2-6|TRBD1|TRBV15
TGTGCCACCAGCAGAGGAATCAGGGGGCTTGCCTCTGGGGCCAACGTCCTGACTTTC
CATSRGIRGLASGANVLTF
>few|TRBJ1-2|.|TRBV6-5
TGTGCCAGCAGTTACGGGCAGGTCGGAGGCTACACCTTC
CASSYGQVGGYTF
>few|TRBJ2-2|TRBD1|TRBV12-3/TRBV12-4
TGTGCCAGCAGTAAACAGGGGGCAGCCGGGGAGCTGTTTTTT
CASSKQGAAGELFF
>.|TRBJ1-2|.|TRBV11-3
TGTGCCAGCAGCCTGTATGGCGGCTATGGCTACACCTTC
CASSLYGGYGYTF
>few|TRBJ2-3|.|TRBV11-1
TGTGCCAGCAGCTTCAATCTAGGGGCAGATACGCAGTATTTT
CASSFNLGADTQYF
>.|TRBJ1-1|.|TRBV7-2
TGTGCCAGCAGCGAGAACAACGCTACTAACACTGAAGCTTTCTTT
CASSENNATNTEAFF
>.|TRBJ2-5|TRBD2|TRBV29-1
TGCAGCATTGAAGGCCTAGCGGGAGATCGCCAAGAGACCCAGTACTTC
CSIEGLAGDRQETQYF
>.|TRBJ1-2|.|TRBV5-4
TGTGCCAGCAGCTTGGACAGGGCTCGTGGCTACACCTTC
CASSLDRARGYTF
>.|TRBJ1-2|.|TRBV6-2/TRBV6-3
TGTGCCAGCAGCCTCGACAGCGTCTATGGCTACACCTTC
CASSLDSVYGYTF
>few|TRBJ2-7|TRBD2|TRBV30
TGTGCCTGGAGTGTACTAGCGGGCCCCTACGAGCAGTACTTC
CAWSVLAGPYEQYF
>.|TRBJ1-2|.|TRBV7-6
TGTGCCAGCCCCCGGTGGGGGGGGGGGATCTATGGCTACACCTTC
CASPRWGGGIYGYTF
>.|TRBJ1-5|.|TRBV30
TGTGCCTGGGACGGGGGGGTAGGCCAGCCCCAGCATTTT
CAWDGGVGQPQHF
>.|TRBJ1-2|.|TRBV11-3
TGTGCCAGCAGCTTGAAGGGCTATGGCTACACCTTC
CASSLKGYGYTF
>few|TRBJ2-4|TRBD2|TRBV12-3/TRBV12-4
TGTGCCAGCAGTCAACTAGCGGGAGTAGGTAACATTCAGTACTTC
CASSQLAGVGNIQYF
>.|TRBJ2-2|TRBD2|TRBV6-2/TRBV6-3
TGTGCCAGCAGTGAGCCGGGACTAGGGACCGGGGAGCTGTTTTTT
CASSEPGLGTGELFF
>once|TRBJ1-6|.|TRBV29-1
TGCAGCGTTGTACAGGGTGTATCCTATAATTCACCCCTCCACTTT
CSVVQGVSYNSPLHF
>.|TRBJ2-7|.|TRBV12-3/TRBV12-4
TGTGCCAGCAGTTTCGGGTCCTACGAGCAGTACTTC
CASSFGSYEQYF
>.|TRBJ2-2|.|TRBV11-3
TGTGCCAGCAGCAAAAGTCAGGGATTGCCCGGGAAGCTGTTTTTT
CASSKSQGLPGKLFF
>.|TRBJ1-2|.|TRBV19
TGTGCCAGTACCATATTGGGACATTTTAACTATGGCTACACCTTC
CASTILGHFNYGYTF
>.|TRBJ2-7|TRBD2|TRBV6-6
TGTGCCAGCAGTTACTCCGGACTAGCGGGAGGGAGTCGGGCCTACAATGAGCAGTACTTC
CASSYSGLAGGSRAYNEQYF
>.|TRBJ2-4|TRBD1|TRBV24-1
TGTGCCACCAGTCCGGGACAGGGGGCAAGCAAAAACATTCAGTACTTC
CATSPGQGASKNIQYF
>medium-sized|TRBJ2-5|TRBD1|TRBV29-1
TGCAGCGCCCGGGACAGCGGAACCCCAGAGACCCAGTACTTC
CSARDSGTPETQYF
>few|TRBJ1-6|.|TRBV7-6
TGTGCCAGCAGCATGACAGACTATAATTCACCCCTCCACTTT
CASSMTDYNSPLHF
>.|TRBJ2-7|.|TRBV6-5
TGTGCCAGCAGTTACGGGCAGGCTGGATACGAGCAGTACTTC
CASSYGQAGYEQYF
>.|TRBJ1-1|.|TRBV11-2
TGTGCCAGCAGCCTGAGGCCGAACACTGAAGCTTTCTTT
CASSLRPNTEAFF
>few|TRBJ1-2|TRBD1|TRBV12-3/TRBV12-4
TGTGCCAGCAGCAGAGACAGGGACTATGGCTACACCTTC
CASSRDRDYGYTF
>few|TRBJ2-5|TRBD1|TRBV6-5
TGTGCCAGCAGTTCGGGACAGGGAGTAGTCGGGGAGACCCAGTACTTC
CASSSGQGVVGETQYF
>.|TRBJ2-2|.|TRBV5-6
TGTGCCAGCAGCTTGGGACTAGAAAGGGAGCTGTTTTTT
CASSLGLERELFF
>.|TRBJ2-7|.|TRBV27
TGTGCCAGCAGTTTACGGTCTCAGGGGTACGAGCAGTACTTC
CASSLRSQGYEQYF
>.|TRBJ2-7|TRBD1|TRBV7-9
TGTGCCAGCAGCCCGGGACAGAAGGCCTCCTACGAGCAGTACTTC
CASSPGQKASYEQYF
>once|TRBJ1-1|.|TRBV30
TGTGCCTGGAGTTTGGCGGTTGGCAGATTCATGAACACTGAAGCTTTCTTT
CAWSLAVGRFMNTEAFF